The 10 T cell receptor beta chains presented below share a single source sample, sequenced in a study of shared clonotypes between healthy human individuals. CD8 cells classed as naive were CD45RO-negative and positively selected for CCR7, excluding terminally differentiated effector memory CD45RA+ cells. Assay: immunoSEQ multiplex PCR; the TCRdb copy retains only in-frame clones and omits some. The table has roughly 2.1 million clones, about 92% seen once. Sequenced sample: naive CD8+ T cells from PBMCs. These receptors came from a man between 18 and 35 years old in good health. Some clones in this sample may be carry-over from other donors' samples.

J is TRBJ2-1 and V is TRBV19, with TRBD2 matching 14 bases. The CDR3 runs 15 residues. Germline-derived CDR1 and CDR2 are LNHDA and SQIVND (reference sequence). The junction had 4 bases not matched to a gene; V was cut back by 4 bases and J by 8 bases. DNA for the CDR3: TGTGCCAGTAGTAACGGACTAGCGGGAGGTCATGAGCAGTTCTTC. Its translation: CASSNGLAGGHEQFF.

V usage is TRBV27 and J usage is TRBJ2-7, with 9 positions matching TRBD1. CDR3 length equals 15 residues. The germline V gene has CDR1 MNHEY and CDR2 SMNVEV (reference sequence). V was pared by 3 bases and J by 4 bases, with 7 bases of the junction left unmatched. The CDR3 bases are TGTGCCAGCAGTTTTAAGGGGACAGGGACTTACGAGCAGTACTTC. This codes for CASSFKGTGTYEQYF.

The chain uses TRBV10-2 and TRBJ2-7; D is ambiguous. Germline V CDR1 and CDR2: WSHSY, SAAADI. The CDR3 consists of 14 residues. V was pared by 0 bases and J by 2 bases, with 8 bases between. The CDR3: CASSESTQTYEQYF. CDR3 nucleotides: TGCGCCAGCAGTGAGTCGACACAAACCTACGAGCAGTACTTC.

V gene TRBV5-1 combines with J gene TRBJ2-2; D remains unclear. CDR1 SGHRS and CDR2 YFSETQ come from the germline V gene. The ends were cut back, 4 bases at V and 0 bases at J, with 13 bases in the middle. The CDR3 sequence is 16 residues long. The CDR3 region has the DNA TGCGCCAGCAGCCCACTAATAGTCGCGAACACCGGGGAGCTGTTTTTT. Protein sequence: CASSPLIVANTGELFF. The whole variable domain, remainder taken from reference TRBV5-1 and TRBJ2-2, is KAGVTQTPRYLIKTRGQQVTLSCSPISGHRSVSWYQQTPGQGLQFLFEYFSETQRNKGNFPGRFSGRQFSNSRSEMNVSTLELGDSALYLCASSPLIVANTGELFFGEGSRLTVL.

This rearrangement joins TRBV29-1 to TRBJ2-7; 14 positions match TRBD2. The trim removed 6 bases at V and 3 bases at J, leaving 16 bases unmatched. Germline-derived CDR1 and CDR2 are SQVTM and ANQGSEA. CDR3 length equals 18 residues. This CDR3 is CSVAGLAGESHVNYEQYF. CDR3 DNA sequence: TGCAGCGTCGCGGGACTAGCGGGAGAGTCCCACGTTAACTACGAGCAGTACTTC.

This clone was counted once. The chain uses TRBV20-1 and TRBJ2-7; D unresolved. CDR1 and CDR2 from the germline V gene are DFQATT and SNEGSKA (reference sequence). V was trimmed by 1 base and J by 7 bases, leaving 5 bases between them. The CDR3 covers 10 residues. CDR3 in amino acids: CSARAPEQYF. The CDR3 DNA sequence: TGCAGTGCTAGAGCCCCAGAGCAGTACTTC.

CDR3 sequence reads: CASKSSGRGGELFF. Here the CDR3 DNA reads TGCGCCAGCAAGTCTTCGGGCCGCGGCGGGGAGCTGTTTTTT. The V and J genes are TRBV5-1 and TRBJ2-2; unclear D gene. Per germline, CDR1 SGHRS and CDR2 YFSETQ. This CDR3 has 14 residues. Trimming cost V 6 bases and J 7 bases, with 16 bases left between them.

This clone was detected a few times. CDR3 in amino acids: CASRRGNTEAFF. CDR3 DNA sequence: TGTGCCAGCAGGAGAGGGAACACTGAAGCTTTCTTT. This sequence joins TRBV13 and TRBJ1-1; D remains ambiguous. Germline lookup yields CDR1 PRHDT and CDR2 FYEKMQ (reference sequence). The V end lost 6 bases, the J end lost 1 base, and 6 bases lay between the germline ends. This CDR3 contains 12 residues.

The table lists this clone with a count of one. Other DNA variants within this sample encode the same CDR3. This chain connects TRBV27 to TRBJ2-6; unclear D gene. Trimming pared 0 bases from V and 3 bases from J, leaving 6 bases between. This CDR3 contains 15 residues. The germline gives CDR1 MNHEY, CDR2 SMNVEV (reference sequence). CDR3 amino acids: CASSLSRVGANVLTF. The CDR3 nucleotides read TGTGCCAGCAGTTTATCTAGAGTTGGGGCCAACGTCCTGACTTTC.

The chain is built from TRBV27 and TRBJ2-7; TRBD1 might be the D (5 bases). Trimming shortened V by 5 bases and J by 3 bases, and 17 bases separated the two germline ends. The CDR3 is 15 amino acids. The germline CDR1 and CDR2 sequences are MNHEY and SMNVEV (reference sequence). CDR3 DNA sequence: TGTGCCAGCAGTCAGGAGACAGCTCCCTACTACGAGCAGTACTTC. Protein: CASSQETAPYYEQYF.